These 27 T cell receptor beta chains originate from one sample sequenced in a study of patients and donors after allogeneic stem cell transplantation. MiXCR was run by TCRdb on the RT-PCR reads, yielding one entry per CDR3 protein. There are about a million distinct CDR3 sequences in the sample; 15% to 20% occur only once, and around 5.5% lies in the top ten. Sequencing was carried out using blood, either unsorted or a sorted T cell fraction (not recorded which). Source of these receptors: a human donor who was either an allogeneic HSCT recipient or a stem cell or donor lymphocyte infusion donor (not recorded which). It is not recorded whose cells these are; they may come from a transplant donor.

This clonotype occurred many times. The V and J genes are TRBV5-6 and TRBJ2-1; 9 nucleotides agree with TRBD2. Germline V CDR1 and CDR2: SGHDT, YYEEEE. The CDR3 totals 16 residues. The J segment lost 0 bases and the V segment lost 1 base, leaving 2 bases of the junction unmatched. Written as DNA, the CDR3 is TGTGCCAGCAGCTTGTTAGCGGGGGCCTCCTACAATGAGCAGTTCTTC. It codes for CASSLLAGASYNEQFF. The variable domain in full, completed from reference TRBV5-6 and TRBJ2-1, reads DAGVTQSPTHLIKTRGQQVTLRCSPKSGHDTVSWYQQALGQGPQFIFQYYEEEERQRGNFPDRFSGHQFPNYSSELNVNALLLGDSALYLCASSLLAGASYNEQFFGPGTRLTVL.

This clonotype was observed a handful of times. CDR3 bases: TGTGCCAGCAGTTACGGGAGCGGTGGTGGCACAGATACGCAGTATTTT. Translating it yields CASSYGSGGGTDTQYF. The rearrangement joins TRBV6-2 or TRBV6-3 to TRBJ2-3; D may be TRBD2 (5 bases). The V gene's germline CDR1 is MNHEY and CDR2 SVGEGT. V lost 2 bases to trimming and J lost 1 base, with 13 bases between them. CDR3 length: 16 amino acids.

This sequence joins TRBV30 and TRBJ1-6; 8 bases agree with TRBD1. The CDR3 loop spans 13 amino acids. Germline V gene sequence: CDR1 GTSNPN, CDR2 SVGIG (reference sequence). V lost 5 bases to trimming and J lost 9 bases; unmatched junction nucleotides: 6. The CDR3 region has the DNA TGTGCCTGGCGGACAGGGATCAGTTCACCCCTCCACTTT. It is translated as CAWRTGISSPLHF.

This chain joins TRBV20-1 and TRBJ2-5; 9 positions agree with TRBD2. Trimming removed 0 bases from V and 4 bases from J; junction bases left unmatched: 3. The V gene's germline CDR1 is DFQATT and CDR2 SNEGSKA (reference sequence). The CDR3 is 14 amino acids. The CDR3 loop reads CSARDTLAGETQYF. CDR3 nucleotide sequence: TGCAGTGCTAGAGATACACTAGCGGGAGAGACCCAGTACTTC.

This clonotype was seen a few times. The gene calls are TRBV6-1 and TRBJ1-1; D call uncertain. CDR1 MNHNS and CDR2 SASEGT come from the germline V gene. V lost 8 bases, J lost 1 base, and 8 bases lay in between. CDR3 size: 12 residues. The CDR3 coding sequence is TGTGCCAGCCCCACAAAGAACACTGAAGCTTTCTTT. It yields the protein CASPTKNTEAFF.

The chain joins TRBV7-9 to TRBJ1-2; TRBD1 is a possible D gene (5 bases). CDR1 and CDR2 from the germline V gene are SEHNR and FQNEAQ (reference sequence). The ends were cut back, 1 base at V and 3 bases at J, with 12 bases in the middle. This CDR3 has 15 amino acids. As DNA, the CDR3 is TGTGCCAGCAGCTTAGGAAGGCAGGGAGACTATGGCTACACCTTC. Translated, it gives CASSLGRQGDYGYTF.

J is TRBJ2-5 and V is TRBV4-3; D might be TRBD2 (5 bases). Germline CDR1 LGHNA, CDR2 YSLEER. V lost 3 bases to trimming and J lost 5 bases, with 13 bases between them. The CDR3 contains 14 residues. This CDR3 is CASSQVVEGETQYF. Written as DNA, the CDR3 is TGCGCCAGCAGCCAGGTTGTTGAGGGTGAGACCCAGTACTTC.

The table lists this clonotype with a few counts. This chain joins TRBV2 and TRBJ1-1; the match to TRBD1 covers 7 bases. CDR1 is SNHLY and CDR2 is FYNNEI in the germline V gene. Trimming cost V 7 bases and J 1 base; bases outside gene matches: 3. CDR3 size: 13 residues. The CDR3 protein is CASINRGNTEAFF. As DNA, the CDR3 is TGTGCCAGCATTAACAGGGGGAACACTGAAGCTTTCTTT.

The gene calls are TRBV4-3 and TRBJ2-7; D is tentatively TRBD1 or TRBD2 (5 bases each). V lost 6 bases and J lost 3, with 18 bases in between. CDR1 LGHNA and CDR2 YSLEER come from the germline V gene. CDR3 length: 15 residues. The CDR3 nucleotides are TGCGCCAGCAGTTGGGGGAGAGACAGCCACTACGAGCAGTACTTC. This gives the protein CASSWGRDSHYEQYF.

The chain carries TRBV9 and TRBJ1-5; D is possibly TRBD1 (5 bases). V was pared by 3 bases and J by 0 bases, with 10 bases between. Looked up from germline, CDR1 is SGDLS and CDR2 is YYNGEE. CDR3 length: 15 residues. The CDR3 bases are TGTGCCAGCAGCGAGTGGGGGGATAGCAATCAGCCCCAGCATTTT. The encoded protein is CASSEWGDSNQPQHF.

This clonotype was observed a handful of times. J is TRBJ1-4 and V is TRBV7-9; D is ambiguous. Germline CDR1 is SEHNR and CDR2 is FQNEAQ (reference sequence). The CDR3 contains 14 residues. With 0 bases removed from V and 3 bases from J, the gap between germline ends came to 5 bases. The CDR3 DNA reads TGTGCCAGCAGCTTAGCAGCAGCTAATGAAAAACTGTTTTTT. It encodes CASSLAAANEKLFF.

In nucleotides, the CDR3 is TGTGCCAGCAGCTCAAGCGGGGGGCAGAACTATGGCTACACCTTC. Translation gives CASSSSGGQNYGYTF. The chain uses TRBV7-3 and TRBJ1-2; maybe TRBD1 (6 bases). The CDR3 is made up of 15 amino acids. V lost 4 bases and J 2 bases, leaving 14 bases between the germline ends. Germline CDR1 is SGHTA and CDR2 is FQGTGA.

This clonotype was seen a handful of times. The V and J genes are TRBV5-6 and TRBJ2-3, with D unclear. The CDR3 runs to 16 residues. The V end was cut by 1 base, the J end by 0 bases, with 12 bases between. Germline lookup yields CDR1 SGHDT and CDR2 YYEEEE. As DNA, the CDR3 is TGTGCCAGCAGCTTGTTCGGTCCGGGCAGCACAGATACGCAGTATTTT. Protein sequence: CASSLFGPGSTDTQYF.

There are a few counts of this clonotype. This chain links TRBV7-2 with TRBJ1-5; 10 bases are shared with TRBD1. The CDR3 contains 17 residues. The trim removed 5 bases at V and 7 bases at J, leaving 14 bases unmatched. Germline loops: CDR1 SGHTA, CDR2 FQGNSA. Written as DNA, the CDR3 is TGTGCCAGCAGCCAACAGACAGGGGGCGCGTCGGGGCAGCCCCAGCATTTT. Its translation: CASSQQTGGASGQPQHF.

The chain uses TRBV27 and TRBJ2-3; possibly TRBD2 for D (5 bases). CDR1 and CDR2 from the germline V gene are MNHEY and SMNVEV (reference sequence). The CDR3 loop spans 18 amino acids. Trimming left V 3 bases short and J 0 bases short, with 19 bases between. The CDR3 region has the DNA TGTGCCAGCAGTTTCAACCGCGGACTCGTAACTAGCACAGATACGCAGTATTTT. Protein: CASSFNRGLVTSTDTQYF.

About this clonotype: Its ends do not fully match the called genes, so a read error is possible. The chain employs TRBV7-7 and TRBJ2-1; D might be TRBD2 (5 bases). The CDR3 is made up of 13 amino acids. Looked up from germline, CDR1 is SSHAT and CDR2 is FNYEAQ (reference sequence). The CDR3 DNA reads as TGTGCTAGCAGCTTAGCGCATGGGTATGAGCAGTTCTTC. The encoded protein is CASSLAHGYEQFF. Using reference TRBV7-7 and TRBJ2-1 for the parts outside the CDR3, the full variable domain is GAGVSQSPRYKVTKRGQDVTLRCDPISSHATLYWYQQALGQGPEFLTYFNYEAQPDKSGLPSDRFSAERPEGSISTLTIQRTEQRDSAMYRCASSLAHGYEQFFGPGTRLTVL.

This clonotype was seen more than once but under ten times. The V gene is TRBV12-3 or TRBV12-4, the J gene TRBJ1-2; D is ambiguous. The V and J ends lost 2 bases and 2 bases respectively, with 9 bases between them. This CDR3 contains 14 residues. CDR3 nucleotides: TGTGCCAGCAGTTTAAGGTCCAGAAACTATGGCTACACCTTC. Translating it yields CASSLRSRNYGYTF.

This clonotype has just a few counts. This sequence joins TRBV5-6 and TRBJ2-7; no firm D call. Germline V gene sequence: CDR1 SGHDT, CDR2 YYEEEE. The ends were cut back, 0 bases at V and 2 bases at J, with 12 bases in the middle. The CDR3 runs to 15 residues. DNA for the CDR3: TGTGCCAGCAGCTTGGGTTATGGCACGCCCTACGAGCAGTACTTC. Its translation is CASSLGYGTPYEQYF.

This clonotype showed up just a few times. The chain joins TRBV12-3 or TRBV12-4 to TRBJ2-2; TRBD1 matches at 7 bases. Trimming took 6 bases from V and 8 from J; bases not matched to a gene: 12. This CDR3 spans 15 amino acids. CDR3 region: CASRELGGAPGELFF. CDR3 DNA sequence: TGTGCCAGCAGAGAGTTAGGGGGCGCCCCTGGGGAGCTGTTTTTT.

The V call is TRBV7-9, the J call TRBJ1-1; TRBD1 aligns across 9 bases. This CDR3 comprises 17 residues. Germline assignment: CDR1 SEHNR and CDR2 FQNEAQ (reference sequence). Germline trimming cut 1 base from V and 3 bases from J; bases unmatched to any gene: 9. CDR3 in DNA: TGTGCCAGCAGCTTAGATGACAGGGGGAATCGGGACACTGAAGCTTTCTTT. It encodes CASSLDDRGNRDTEAFF.

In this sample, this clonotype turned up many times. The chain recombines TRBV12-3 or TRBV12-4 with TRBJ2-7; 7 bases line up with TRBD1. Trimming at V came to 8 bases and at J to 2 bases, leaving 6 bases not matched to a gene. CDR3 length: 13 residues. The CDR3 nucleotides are TGTGCCAGCTCCGGGACAGAGACCTACGAGCAGTACTTC. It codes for CASSGTETYEQYF.

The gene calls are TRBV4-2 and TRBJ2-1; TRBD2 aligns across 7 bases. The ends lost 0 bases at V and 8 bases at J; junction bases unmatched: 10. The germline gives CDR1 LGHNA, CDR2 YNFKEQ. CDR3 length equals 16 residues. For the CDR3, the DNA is TGTGCCAGCAGCCAAGAAGGGAGACTAGCTCCCGATGAGCAGTTCTTC. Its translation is CASSQEGRLAPDEQFF.

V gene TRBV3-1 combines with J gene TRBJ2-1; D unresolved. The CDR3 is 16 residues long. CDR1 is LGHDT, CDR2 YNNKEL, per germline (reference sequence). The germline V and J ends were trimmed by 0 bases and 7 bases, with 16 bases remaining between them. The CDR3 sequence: CASSQDPSPPQNEQFF. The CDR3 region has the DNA TGTGCCAGCAGCCAAGATCCGAGCCCACCCCAGAATGAGCAGTTCTTC.

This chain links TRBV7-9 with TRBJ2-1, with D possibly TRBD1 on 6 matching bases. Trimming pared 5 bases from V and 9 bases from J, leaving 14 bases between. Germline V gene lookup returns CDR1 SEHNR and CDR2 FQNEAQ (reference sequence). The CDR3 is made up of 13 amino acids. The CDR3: CASSTTGTREQFF. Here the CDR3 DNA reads TGTGCCAGCAGCACAACAGGGACCCGTGAGCAGTTCTTC.

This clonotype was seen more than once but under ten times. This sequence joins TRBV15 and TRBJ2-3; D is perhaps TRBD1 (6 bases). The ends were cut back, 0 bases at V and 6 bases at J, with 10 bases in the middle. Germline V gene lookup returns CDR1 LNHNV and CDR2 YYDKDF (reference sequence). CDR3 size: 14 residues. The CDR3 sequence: CATSRDRGGDTQYF. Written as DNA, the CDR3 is TGTGCCACCAGCAGAGACAGGGGTGGGGATACGCAGTATTTT.

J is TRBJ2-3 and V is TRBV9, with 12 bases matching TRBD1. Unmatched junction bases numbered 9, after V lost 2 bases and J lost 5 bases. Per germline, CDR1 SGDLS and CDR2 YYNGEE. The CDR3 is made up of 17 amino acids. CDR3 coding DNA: TGTGCCAGCAGCGTCGGGACAGGGGGCTCGGGCGGAGATACGCAGTATTTT. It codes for CASSVGTGGSGGDTQYF.

This chain's CDR3 is CASSLTYMSEQYF. The CDR3 coding sequence is TGCGCCAGCAGCTTGACCTATATGAGCGAGCAGTACTTC. The chain is built from TRBV5-1 and TRBJ2-7; no definite D call. Trimming stripped 1 base from V and 6 bases from J, with 11 bases between. Germline assignment: CDR1 SGHRS and CDR2 YFSETQ. This CDR3 comprises 13 residues.